This T cell receptor (beta chain) stems from a study of T cell changes during pregnancy in multiple sclerosis (dated by TCRdb to between 2018 and 2021). Context from the whole study: In women with multiple sclerosis, the researchers looked at how the T cell repertoire shifted as pregnancy progressed.

Note on this clone: Its antigen remains undetermined. Base-call qualities are not available, and no considerably larger clone is one nucleotide away.

Counted from cysteine to phenylalanine, this CDR3 has 15 amino acids. Here the CDR3 DNA is all that survives: 45 bases in frame from base 1. Compared with germline, V lacks 4 bases and J lacks 4 bases; bases without a gene match: 7. The germline V gene gives CDR1 as SGHDT and CDR2 as YYEEEE. The library was prepared using the immunoSEQ multiplex PCR assay. This immuneACCESS table, as held by TCRdb, lists in-frame sequences with V and J called but not all clones. Of the missing ones, under half trace to an unresolved V gene in checked studies; the others have no known cause. This sample is represented by over 25,000 clones; around 89% of them were singletons. The ten largest clonotypes hold 11% of the sample.

The chain was built from TRBV5-6 and TRBJ2-3; 9 bases in the junction line up with TRBD2. Sample: CD8+ T cells from peripheral blood mononuclear cells, taken in the third trimester of pregnancy. The receptor comes from a female donor with multiple sclerosis, enrolled in a pregnancy study. Here the CDR3 is given as CASSRGGGFSDTQYF. In nucleotide form, the sequence is TGTGCCAGCAGCCGCGGGGGGGGGTTTTCAGATACGCAGTATTTT.